The 20 T cell receptor beta chains below all came from one sample that was sequenced in a study of shared clonotypes between healthy human individuals. Produced via immunoSEQ multiplex PCR; TCRdb's table is partial and in-frame only. This sample has about 2.4 million clones; more than 90% occur once, and the top ten carry over 0.12%. Sequencing was performed on naive CD4+ T cells sorted from blood. Stated subset: CD45RA+ positively selected. The receptors here all came from a man aged 18 to 30 in good health.

For this clone: Different DNA sequences within this sample yield the same CDR3. The V call is TRBV19, the J call TRBJ1-4, with a possible D match to TRBD1 (5 bases). This CDR3 has 14 amino acids. Germline CDR1 LNHDA, CDR2 SQIVND (reference sequence). V gave up 6 bases and J gave up 2 bases, with 10 bases separating them. CDR3 DNA: TGTGCCAGTAGCCGGGGACTCACTAATGAAAAACTGTTTTTT. It translates to CASSRGLTNEKLFF.

This clone has only one observation. The chain is built from TRBV9 and TRBJ1-6, with 7 bases fitting TRBD1. Trimming cost V 5 bases and J 9 bases; bases outside gene matches: 11. Germline CDR1 SGDLS, CDR2 YYNGEE. The CDR3 is made up of 15 amino acids. Here the CDR3 reads CASRPTGDGSSPLHF. The CDR3 region has the DNA TGTGCCAGCAGACCCACAGGGGACGGTAGTTCACCCCTCCACTTT.

This clone was seen a handful of times. The chain joins TRBV10-1 to TRBJ1-1; possible D gene TRBD1, 5 bases. The CDR3 length is 11 residues. Germline V gene lookup returns CDR1 WNHNN and CDR2 SYGVQD (reference sequence). Between the trimmed V and J ends, which lost 5 bases and 9 bases, there was a span of 10 bases. CDR3 coding DNA: TGCGCCAGCAGTCCCGGGGGACAAGCTTTCTTT. Its protein is CASSPGGQAFF.

The chain recombines TRBV30 with TRBJ1-3, with D possibly being TRBD1 (5 bases). The germline V gene encodes CDR1 GTSNPN and CDR2 SVGIG (reference sequence). The CDR3 extends over 14 amino acids. Trimming stripped 0 bases from V and 6 bases from J, with 12 bases between. CDR3 DNA: TGTGCCTGGAGTGTATACAGGAAGGAAAACACCATATATTTT. Translation gives CAWSVYRKENTIYF.

Concerning this clone: Other DNA sequences in the sample encode the same CDR3. The chain recombines TRBV5-1 with TRBJ2-2; D ambiguous. V was clipped by 0 bases and J by 2 bases, with 5 bases between them. From germline, CDR1 is SGHRS and CDR2 YFSETQ. The CDR3 spans 14 residues. The CDR3 loop reads CASSLGQNTGELFF. The DNA of the CDR3 is TGCGCCAGCAGCTTGGGGCAAAACACCGGGGAGCTGTTTTTT.

The rearrangement joins TRBV2 to TRBJ1-2, with D unclear. The CDR3 extends over 14 amino acids. CDR1 is SNHLY and CDR2 is FYNNEI in the germline V gene. V was cut by 8 bases and J by 8 bases, with 21 bases left in between. The CDR3 protein is CASHSSRTSIGYTF. CDR3 nucleotides: TGTGCCAGCCACTCCTCTCGGACTTCTATCGGCTACACCTTC.

As regards this clone: Other DNA sequences in the sample encode the same CDR3. This rearrangement joins TRBV7-2 to TRBJ2-1; the D is unclear. V was shortened by 4 bases and J by 1 base, with 8 bases between the two germline ends. The CDR3 has 14 amino acids. The V gene's germline CDR1 is SGHTA and CDR2 FQGNSA. Here the CDR3 DNA reads TGTGCCAGCAGCTCCTACGGATCCTACAATGAGCAGTTCTTC. It translates to CASSSYGSYNEQFF.

This clone was counted between two and nine times. This chain connects TRBV7-9 to TRBJ1-5; no firm D call. The CDR3 runs 15 residues. CDR1 SEHNR and CDR2 FQNEAQ come from the germline V gene (reference sequence). V was trimmed by 5 bases and J by 7 bases, leaving 18 bases between them. In nucleotides, the CDR3 is TGTGCCAGCAGCAAACACAGCGACGGTAGCCAGCCCCAGCATTTT. The encoded protein is CASSKHSDGSQPQHF.

The rearrangement uses TRBV29-1 and TRBJ2-1; D might be TRBD1 or TRBD2, each matching 6 bases. Between the trimmed V and J ends, which lost 8 bases and 3 bases, there was a span of 14 bases. From germline, CDR1 is SQVTM and CDR2 ANQGSEA. There are 13 residues in the CDR3. The CDR3 nucleotides read TGCAGCTTTATCCGGGGGCTCTACAATGAGCAGTTCTTC. The encoded protein is CSFIRGLYNEQFF.

This chain links TRBV7-2 with TRBJ2-7; unclear D gene. CDR1 and CDR2 from the germline V gene are SGHTA and FQGNSA. V dropped 5 bases and J dropped 6 bases, with 11 bases sitting between them. CDR3 length: 12 residues. In DNA, the CDR3 is TGTGCCAGCAGCCTCGTTCGAGGCGAGCAGTACTTC. It yields the protein CASSLVRGEQYF.

For this clone: The same CDR3 also results from other DNA sequences found in this sample. This chain's CDR3 is CASSLAYYEQYF. The DNA of the CDR3 is TGTGCCAGCAGCCTGGCGTACTACGAGCAGTACTTC. The V and J genes are TRBV5-6 and TRBJ2-7; unclear D gene. The CDR3 has 12 residues. Trimming stripped 4 bases from V and 3 bases from J, with 8 bases between. The germline V gene encodes CDR1 SGHDT and CDR2 YYEEEE.

A word on this clone: This CDR3 is also generated by other DNA sequences in the sample. The chain joins TRBV7-9 to TRBJ2-3; D tentatively fits TRBD1 or TRBD2 (6 bases each). The V end lost 2 bases, the J end lost 5 bases, and 11 bases lay between the germline ends. This CDR3 contains 14 residues. Germline CDR1 SEHNR, CDR2 FQNEAQ (reference sequence). CDR3 loop: CASSLRGGLDTQYF. The CDR3 DNA follows: TGTGCCAGCAGCTTACGAGGGGGGTTAGATACGCAGTATTTT.

The chain joins TRBV2 to TRBJ2-7; 10 positions match TRBD1. CDR1 SNHLY and CDR2 FYNNEI come from the germline V gene. CDR3 length equals 15 residues. The J segment lost 12 bases and the V segment lost 4 bases, leaving 15 bases of the junction unmatched. CDR3 loop: CASSGSSGTGAPPYF. CDR3 in DNA: TGTGCCAGCAGTGGATCCTCCGGGACAGGGGCGCCTCCGTACTTC.

The gene calls are TRBV29-1 and TRBJ2-7; no clear D. The germline CDR1 and CDR2 sequences are SQVTM and ANQGSEA. The V end lost 7 bases, the J end lost 5 bases, and 27 bases lay between the germline ends. The CDR3 extends over 16 amino acids. The CDR3 nucleotides read TGCAGCGCCGCGACCCGGGTGCCGGACCAGATCGACGAGCAGTACTTC. As protein: CSAATRVPDQIDEQYF.

V is TRBV9 and J is TRBJ2-3; D assignment may be TRBD1 or TRBD2 (7 bases each). This CDR3 contains 17 residues. The germline V gene encodes CDR1 SGDLS and CDR2 YYNGEE. V was shortened by 0 bases and J by 0 bases, with 14 bases between the two germline ends. CDR3 loop: CASSVVKQGGSTDTQYF. In DNA, the CDR3 is TGTGCCAGCAGCGTAGTAAAGCAGGGGGGGAGCACAGATACGCAGTATTTT.

The chain is built from TRBV14 and TRBJ2-3; TRBD2 agrees at 12 bases. The germline CDR1 and CDR2 sequences are SGHDN and FVKESK. Unmatched junction bases numbered 4, after V lost 4 bases and J lost 2 bases. This CDR3 is 16 amino acids long. The CDR3 loop reads CASSRTSGAATDTQYF. CDR3 nucleotides: TGTGCCAGCAGCCGGACTAGCGGGGCTGCCACAGATACGCAGTATTTT.

Only one count was recorded for this clone. The chain couples TRBV20-1 to TRBJ2-1, with D tentatively TRBD1 or TRBD2 (5 bases each). Germline V gives CDR1 DFQATT, CDR2 SNEGSKA (reference sequence). The CDR3 sequence is 11 residues long. The V and J ends lost 4 bases and 8 bases respectively, with 9 bases between them. Here the CDR3 reads CSAKGDDEQFF. DNA for the CDR3: TGCAGTGCTAAAGGGGACGATGAGCAGTTCTTC.

The rearrangement links TRBV28 to TRBJ1-2, with D perhaps matching TRBD1 (5 bases). CDR1 and CDR2 (germline): MDHEN, SYDVKM. The CDR3 has 16 residues. The V and J ends lost 2 bases and 8 bases respectively, with 21 bases between them. CDR3 residues: CASSLIGDTGEEGYTF. DNA of the CDR3: TGTGCCAGCAGTTTAATTGGCGACACAGGAGAGGAAGGCTACACCTTC.

The chain carries TRBV5-1 and TRBJ2-3, with D tentatively TRBD2 (5 bases). CDR1 is SGHRS and CDR2 is YFSETQ in the germline V gene. Trimming took 4 bases from V and 2 from J, leaving 8 bases between them. This CDR3 is built from 13 residues. CDR3 protein: CASSRDDTDTQYF. CDR3 DNA sequence: TGCGCCAGCAGCCGGGATGACACAGATACGCAGTATTTT.

The rearrangement joins TRBV19 to TRBJ2-2; TRBD1 matches at 7 bases. The CDR3 runs 16 residues. The J segment lost 5 bases and the V segment lost 4 bases, leaving 10 bases of the junction unmatched. Looked up from germline, CDR1 is LNHDA and CDR2 is SQIVND (reference sequence). Here the CDR3 reads CASSRDTGVRTGELFF. CDR3 coding DNA: TGTGCCAGTAGTAGAGATACAGGGGTTCGTACCGGGGAGCTGTTTTTT.